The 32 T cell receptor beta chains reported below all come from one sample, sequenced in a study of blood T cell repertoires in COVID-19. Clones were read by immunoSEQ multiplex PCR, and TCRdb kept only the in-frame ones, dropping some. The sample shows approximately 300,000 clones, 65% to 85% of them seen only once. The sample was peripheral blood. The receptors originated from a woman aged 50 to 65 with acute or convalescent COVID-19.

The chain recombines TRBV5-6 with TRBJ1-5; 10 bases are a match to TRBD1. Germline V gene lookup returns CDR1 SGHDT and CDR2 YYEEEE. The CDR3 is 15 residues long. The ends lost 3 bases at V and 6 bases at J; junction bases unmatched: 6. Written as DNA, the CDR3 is TGTGCCAGCAGCTCGTTGGGGACAGGGGTTCAGCCCCAGCATTTT. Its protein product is CASSSLGTGVQPQHF.

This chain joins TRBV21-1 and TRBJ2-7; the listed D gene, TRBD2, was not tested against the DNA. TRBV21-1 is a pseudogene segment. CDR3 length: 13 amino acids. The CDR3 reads CASSKGRYYEQYV. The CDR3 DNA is TGTGCCAGCAGCAAAGGCCGGTACTACGAGCAGTACGTC.

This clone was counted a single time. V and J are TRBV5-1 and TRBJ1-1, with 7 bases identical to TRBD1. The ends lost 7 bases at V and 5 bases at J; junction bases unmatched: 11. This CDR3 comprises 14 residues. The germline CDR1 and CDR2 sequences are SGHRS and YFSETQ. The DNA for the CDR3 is TGCGCCAGCCCACCGGGGACAGTACTAACTGAAGCTTTCTTT. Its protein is CASPPGTVLTEAFF.

In DNA form, the CDR3 reads TGTGCCAGCAGCCCCAGTGGGACTCAGGGCTATGGCTACACCTTC. Translation: CASSPSGTQGYGYTF. J is TRBJ1-2 and V is TRBV7-9; TRBD1 is a possible D gene (5 bases). This CDR3 contains 15 residues. Trimming took off 5 bases at V and 4 bases at J, with 17 bases between the two ends. From germline, CDR1 is SEHNR and CDR2 FQNEAQ (reference sequence).

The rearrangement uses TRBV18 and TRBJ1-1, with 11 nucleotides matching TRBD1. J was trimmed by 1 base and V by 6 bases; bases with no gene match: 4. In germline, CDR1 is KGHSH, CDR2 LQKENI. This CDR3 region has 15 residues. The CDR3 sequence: CASSLGQGANTEAFF. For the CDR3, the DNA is TGTGCCAGCTCCCTTGGACAGGGGGCGAACACTGAAGCTTTCTTT.

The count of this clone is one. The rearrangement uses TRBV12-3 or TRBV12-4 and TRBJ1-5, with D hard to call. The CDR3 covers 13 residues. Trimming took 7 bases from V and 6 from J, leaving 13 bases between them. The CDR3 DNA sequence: TGTGCCAGCATGGCCGACCCGGGTCAGCCCCAGCATTTT. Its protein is CASMADPGQPQHF.

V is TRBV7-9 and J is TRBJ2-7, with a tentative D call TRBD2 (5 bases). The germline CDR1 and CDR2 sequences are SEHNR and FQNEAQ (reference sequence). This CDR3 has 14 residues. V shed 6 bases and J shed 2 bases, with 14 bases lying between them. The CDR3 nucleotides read TGTGCCAGCAGGTCTACCGGGGTTACCTACGAGCAGTACTTC. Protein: CASRSTGVTYEQYF.

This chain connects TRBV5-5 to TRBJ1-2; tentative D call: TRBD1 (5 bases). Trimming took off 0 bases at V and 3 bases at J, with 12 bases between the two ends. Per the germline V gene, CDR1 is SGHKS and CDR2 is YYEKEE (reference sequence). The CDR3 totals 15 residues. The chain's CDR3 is CASSLAVRADYGYTF. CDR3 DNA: TGTGCCAGCAGCTTGGCTGTCAGGGCAGACTATGGCTACACCTTC.

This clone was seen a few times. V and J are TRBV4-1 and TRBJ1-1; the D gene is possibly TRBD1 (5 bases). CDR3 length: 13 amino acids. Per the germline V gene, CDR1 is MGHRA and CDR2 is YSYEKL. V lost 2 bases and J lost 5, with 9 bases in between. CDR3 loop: CASSQNRWTEAFF. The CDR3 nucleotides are TGCGCCAGCAGCCAAAACAGGTGGACTGAAGCTTTCTTT.

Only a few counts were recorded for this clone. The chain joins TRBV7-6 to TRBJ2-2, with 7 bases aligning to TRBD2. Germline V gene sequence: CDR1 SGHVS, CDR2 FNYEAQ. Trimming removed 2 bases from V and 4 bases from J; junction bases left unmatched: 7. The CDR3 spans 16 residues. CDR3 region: CASSLLQRGGTGELFF. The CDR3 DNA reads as TGTGCCAGCAGCTTATTGCAGCGGGGCGGCACCGGGGAGCTGTTTTTT.

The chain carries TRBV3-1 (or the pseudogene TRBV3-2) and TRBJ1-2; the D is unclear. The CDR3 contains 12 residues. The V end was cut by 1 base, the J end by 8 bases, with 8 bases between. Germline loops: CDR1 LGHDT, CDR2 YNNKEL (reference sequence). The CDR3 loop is CASSQVLGGYTF. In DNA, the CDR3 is TGTGCCAGCAGCCAAGTATTGGGCGGCTACACCTTC.

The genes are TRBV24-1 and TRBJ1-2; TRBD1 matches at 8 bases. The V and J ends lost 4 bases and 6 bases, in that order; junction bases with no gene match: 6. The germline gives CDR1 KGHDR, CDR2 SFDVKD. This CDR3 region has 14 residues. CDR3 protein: CATSDPGQGDGYTF. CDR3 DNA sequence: TGTGCCACCAGTGACCCCGGACAGGGCGATGGCTACACCTTC.

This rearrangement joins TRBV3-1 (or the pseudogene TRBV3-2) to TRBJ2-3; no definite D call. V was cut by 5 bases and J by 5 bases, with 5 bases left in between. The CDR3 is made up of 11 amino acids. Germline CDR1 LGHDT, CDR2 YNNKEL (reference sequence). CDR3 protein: CASSSLDTQYF. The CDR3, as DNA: TGTGCCAGCAGCTCATTAGATACGCAGTATTTT.

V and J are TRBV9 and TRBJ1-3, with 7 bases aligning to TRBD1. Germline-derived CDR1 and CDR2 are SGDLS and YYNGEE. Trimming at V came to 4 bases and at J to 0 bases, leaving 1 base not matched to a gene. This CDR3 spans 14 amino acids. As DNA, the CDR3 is TGTGCCAGCAGCCGGACAGGCTCTGGAAACACCATATATTTT. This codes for CASSRTGSGNTIYF.

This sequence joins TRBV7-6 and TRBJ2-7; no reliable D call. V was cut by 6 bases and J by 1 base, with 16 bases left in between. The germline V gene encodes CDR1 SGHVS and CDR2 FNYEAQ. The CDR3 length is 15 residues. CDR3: CASSPQAGSSYEQYF. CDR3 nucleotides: TGTGCCAGCAGTCCCCAGGCAGGATCTTCCTACGAGCAGTACTTC. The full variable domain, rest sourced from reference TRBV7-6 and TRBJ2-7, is GAGVSQSPRYKVTKRGQDVALRCDPISGHVSLYWYRQALGQGPEFLTYFNYEAQQDKSGLPNDRFSAERPEGSISTLTIQRTEQRDSAMYRCASSPQAGSSYEQYFGPGTRLTVT.

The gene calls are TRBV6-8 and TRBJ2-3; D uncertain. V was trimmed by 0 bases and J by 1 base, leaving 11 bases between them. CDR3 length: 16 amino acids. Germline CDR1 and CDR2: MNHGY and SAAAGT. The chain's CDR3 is CASSYSRLECTDTQYF. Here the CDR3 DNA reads TGTGCCAGCAGTTACTCCAGACTGGAATGCACAGATACGCAGTATTTT.

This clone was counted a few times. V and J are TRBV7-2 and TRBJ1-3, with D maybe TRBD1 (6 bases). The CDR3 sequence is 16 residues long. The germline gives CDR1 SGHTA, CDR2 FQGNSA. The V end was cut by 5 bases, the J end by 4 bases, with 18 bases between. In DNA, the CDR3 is TGTGCCAGCAGCGGCACCAGGGGCTTGAGCGGAAACACCATATATTTT. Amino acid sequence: CASSGTRGLSGNTIYF.

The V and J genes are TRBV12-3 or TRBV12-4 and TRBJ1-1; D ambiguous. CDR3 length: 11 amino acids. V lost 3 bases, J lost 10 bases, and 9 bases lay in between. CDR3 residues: CASSFADSAFF. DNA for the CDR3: TGTGCCAGCAGTTTTGCGGATTCAGCTTTCTTT.

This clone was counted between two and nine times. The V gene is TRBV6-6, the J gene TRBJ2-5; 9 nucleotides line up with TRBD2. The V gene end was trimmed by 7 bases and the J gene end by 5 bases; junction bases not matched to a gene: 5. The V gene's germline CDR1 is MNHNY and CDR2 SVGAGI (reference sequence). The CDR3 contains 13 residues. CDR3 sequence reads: CASTSGGWETQYF. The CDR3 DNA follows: TGTGCCAGCACGAGCGGGGGGTGGGAGACCCAGTACTTC.

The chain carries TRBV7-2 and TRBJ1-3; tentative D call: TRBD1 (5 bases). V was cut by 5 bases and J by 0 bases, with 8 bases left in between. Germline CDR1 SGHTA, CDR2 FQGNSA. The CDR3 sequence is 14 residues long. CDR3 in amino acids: CASSPQVSGNTIYF. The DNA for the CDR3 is TGTGCCAGCAGCCCACAGGTCTCTGGAAACACCATATATTTT.

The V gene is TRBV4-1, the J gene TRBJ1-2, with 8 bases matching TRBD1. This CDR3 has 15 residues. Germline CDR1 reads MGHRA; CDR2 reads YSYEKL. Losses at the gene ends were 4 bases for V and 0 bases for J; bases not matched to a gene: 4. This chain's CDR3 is CASSPTGGPNYGYTF. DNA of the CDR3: TGCGCCAGCAGCCCTACAGGGGGTCCTAACTATGGCTACACCTTC.

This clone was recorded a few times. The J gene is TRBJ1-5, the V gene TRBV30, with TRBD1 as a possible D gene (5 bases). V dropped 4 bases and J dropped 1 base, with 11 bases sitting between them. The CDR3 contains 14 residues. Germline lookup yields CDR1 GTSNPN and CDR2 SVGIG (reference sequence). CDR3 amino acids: CAWTPTASNQPQHF. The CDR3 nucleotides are TGTGCCTGGACCCCGACAGCAAGCAATCAGCCCCAGCATTTT.

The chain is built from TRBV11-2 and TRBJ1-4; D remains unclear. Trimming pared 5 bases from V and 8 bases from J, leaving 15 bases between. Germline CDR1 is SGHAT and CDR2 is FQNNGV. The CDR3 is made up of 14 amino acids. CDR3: CASSELAGREKLFF. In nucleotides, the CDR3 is TGTGCCAGCAGCGAACTAGCCGGAAGGGAAAAACTGTTTTTT.

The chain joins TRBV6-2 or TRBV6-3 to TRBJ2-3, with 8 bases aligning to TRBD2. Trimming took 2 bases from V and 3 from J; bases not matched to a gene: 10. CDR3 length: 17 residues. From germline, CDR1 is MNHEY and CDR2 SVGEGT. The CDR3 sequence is CASSYPGLGSGTDTQYF. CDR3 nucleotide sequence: TGTGCCAGCAGTTACCCGGGACTAGGAAGTGGGACAGATACGCAGTATTTT.

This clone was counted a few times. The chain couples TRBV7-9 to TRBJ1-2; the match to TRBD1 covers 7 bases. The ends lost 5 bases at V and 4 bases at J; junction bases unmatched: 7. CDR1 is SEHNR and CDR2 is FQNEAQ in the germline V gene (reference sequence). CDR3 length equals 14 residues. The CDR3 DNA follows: TGTGCCAGCAGCCCATCAGGGACAGCCTATGGCTACACCTTC. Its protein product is CASSPSGTAYGYTF.

The CDR3 here is CASSFGQGRGYTF. In DNA form, the CDR3 reads TGTGCCAGCAGTTTCGGGCAGGGGAGAGGCTACACCTTC. The chain uses TRBV28 and TRBJ1-2, with D possibly matching TRBD1 (6 bases). Trimming removed 3 bases from V and 8 bases from J, with 13 bases in between. This CDR3 spans 13 amino acids. The V gene's germline CDR1 is MDHEN and CDR2 SYDVKM.

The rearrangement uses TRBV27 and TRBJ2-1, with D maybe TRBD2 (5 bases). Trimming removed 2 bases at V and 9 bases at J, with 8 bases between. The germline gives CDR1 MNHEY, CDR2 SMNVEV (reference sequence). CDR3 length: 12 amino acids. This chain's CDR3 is CASSLAGGEQFF. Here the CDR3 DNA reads TGTGCCAGCAGTTTAGCGGGCGGTGAGCAGTTCTTC.

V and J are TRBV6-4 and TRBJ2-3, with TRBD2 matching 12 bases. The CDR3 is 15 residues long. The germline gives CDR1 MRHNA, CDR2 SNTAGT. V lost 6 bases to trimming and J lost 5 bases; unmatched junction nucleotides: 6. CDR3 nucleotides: TGTGCCAGCAGCTCAACTAGCGGGGGGAGAGATACGCAGTATTTT. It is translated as CASSSTSGGRDTQYF.

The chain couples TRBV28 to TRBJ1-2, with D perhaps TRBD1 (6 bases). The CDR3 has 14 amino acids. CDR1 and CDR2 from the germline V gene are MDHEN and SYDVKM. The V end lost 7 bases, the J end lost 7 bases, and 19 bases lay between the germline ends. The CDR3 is CASTQGGGAGGYTF. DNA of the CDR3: TGTGCCAGCACCCAAGGGGGGGGCGCGGGTGGCTACACCTTC.

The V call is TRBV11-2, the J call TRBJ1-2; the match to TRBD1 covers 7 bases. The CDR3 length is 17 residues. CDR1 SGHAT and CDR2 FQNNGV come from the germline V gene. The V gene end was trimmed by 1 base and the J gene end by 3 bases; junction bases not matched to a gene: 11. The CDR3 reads CASSLAQATGVDYGYTF. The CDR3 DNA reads TGTGCCAGCAGCTTAGCTCAGGCTACAGGGGTGGACTATGGCTACACCTTC.

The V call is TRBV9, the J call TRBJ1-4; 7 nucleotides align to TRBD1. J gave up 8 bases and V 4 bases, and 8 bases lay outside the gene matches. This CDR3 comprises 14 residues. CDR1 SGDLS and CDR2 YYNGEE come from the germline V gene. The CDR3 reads CASSPTRGKEKLFF. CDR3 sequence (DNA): TGTGCCAGCAGCCCTACCAGGGGGAAGGAAAAACTGTTTTTT.

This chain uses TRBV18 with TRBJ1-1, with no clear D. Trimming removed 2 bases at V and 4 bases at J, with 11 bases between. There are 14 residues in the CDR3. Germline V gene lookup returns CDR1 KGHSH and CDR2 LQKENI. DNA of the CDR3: TGTGCCAGCTCACCAGCGCAGGCAAGCACTGAAGCTTTCTTT. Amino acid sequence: CASSPAQASTEAFF.